This TCR beta chain derives from a study of T-cell reconstitution after alpha-beta-depleted transplantation in children. General study results and limits: T cells produced anew were the main source of T-cell counts and diversity one year after transplant. Several hundred expanded graft clones reportedly gave rise to the alpha-beta T cells present about two months after transplant. The high TCRbeta diversity at day 60 in some patients came from surviving recipient T cells and thymic progenitors.

Unique molecular identifiers were incorporated when the TCRbeta library was constructed. TCRdb reprocessed the PCR reads via MiXCR and lists one record per CDR3 protein. The sample shows more than 500,000 distinct CDR3 sequences, over 9.5% of them seen only once. The CDR3 consists of 18 residues. Trimming pared 2 bases from V and 3 bases from J, leaving 21 bases between. CDR1 is SGHKS, CDR2 YYEKEE, per germline (reference sequence). This clonotype has only a few counts. What it recognizes is unknown. The sample here was PBMCs, mostly from graft donor cells, taken 180 days after TCRalphabeta/CD19-depleted stem cell transplant. This clonotype originated in a female patient aged 2 to 10 who had a stem cell transplant for aplastic anemia, so the T cells may come from the graft donor. The V and J genes are TRBV5-5 and TRBJ2-1, with D possibly TRBD2 on 8 matching bases. CDR3 sequence reads: CASSFTGGGASGYNEQFF. Here the CDR3 DNA reads TGTGCCAGCAGCTTCACGGGAGGGGGCGCCTCGGGCTACAATGAGCAGTTCTTC.